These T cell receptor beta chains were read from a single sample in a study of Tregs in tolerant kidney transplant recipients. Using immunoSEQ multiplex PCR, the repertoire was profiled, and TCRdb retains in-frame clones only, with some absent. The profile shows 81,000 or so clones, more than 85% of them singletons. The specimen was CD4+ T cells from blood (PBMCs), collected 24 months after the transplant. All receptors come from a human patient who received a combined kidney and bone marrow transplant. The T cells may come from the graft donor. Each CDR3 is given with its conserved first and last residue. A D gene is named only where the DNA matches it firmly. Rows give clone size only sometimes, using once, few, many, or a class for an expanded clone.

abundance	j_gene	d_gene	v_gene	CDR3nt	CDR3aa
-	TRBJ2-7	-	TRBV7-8	TGTGCCAGCAGCTTAGCGCTTATGACAGGACAAACCTACGAGCAGTACTTC	CASSLALMTGQTYEQYF
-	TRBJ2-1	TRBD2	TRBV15	TGTGCCACCAGCAGAGATGGCCTAGCGGGAGTGTGGTGGGACGATGAGCAGTTCTTC	CATSRDGLAGVWWDDEQFF
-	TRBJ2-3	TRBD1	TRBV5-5	TGTGCCAGCAGCCTGGACAGGGGGGGGTTGCCAGATACGCAGTATTTT	CASSLDRGGLPDTQYF
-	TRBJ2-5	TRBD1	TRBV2	TGTGCCAGCAGGTTGGACAGGGGTGCGACCCAGTACTTC	CASRLDRGATQYF
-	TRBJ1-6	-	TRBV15	TGTGCCACCAGCAGAGGGGCAGGGGTATACCGGTCACCCCTCCACTTT	CATSRGAGVYRSPLHF
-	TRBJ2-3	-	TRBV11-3	TGTGCCAGCAGAGCCGGGACACAGACGCAGTATTTT	CASRAGTQTQYF
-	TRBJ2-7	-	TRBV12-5	TGTGCTAGTGGACTCGGGAGATCTGGCGAGCAGTACTTC	CASGLGRSGEQYF
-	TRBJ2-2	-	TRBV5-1	TGCGCCAGCAGCTACGACGGAGTAAACACCGGGGAGCTGTTTTTT	CASSYDGVNTGELFF
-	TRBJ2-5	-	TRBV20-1	TGCAGTGCTAGGCTAGCGGAGACCCAGTACTTC	CSARLAETQYF
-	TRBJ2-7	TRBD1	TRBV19	TGTGCCAGTAGCGAACAGGGGGCAGCCTACGAGCAGTACTTC	CASSEQGAAYEQYF
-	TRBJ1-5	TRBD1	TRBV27	TGTGCCAGCAGTTTAACGACAGGGGGCCACGGAAATCAGCCCCAGCATTTT	CASSLTTGGHGNQPQHF
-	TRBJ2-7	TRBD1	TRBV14	TGTGCCAGCAGCCTTCGACAGGGGGCGAGGGAGCAGTACTTC	CASSLRQGAREQYF
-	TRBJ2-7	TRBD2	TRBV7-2	TGTGCCACCATGGGGGGGTCCTACGAGCAGTACTTC	CATMGGSYEQYF
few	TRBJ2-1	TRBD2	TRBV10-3	TGTGCCATCAGTTATAGCGGGAGCTCCTACAATGAGCAGTTCTTC	CAISYSGSSYNEQFF
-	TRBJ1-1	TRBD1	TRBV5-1	TGCGCCAGCAGCTTGATGACAGGGGAACCCTTAGCTTTCTTT	CASSLMTGEPLAFF
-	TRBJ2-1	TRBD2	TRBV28	TGTGCCGTAAGCGGGGGGGCTTATGAGCAGTTCTTC	CAVSGGAYEQFF
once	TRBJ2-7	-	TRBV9	TGTGCCAGCAGCGCCCGGGCGGGCGGCAGACTAAACGAGCAGTACTTC	CASSARAGGRLNEQYF
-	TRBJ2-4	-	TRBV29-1	TGCAGCGTTGATGGGGATACAGAGGGCAAAAACATTCAGTACTTC	CSVDGDTEGKNIQYF
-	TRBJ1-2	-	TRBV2	TGTGCCAGCAGTGAACGGGGGGGGGCGAACTATGGCTACACCTTC	CASSERGGANYGYTF
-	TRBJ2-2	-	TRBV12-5	TGTGCTAGTGGTTTGGTAATCCAGGGATACCTATCCGGGGAGCTGTTTTTT	CASGLVIQGYLSGELFF
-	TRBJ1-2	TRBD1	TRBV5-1	TGCGCCAGCAGCTTAAAAAAAATGGACAGGGGCACGGCTAGCTACACCTTC	CASSLKKMDRGTASYTF
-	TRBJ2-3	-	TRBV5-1	TGCGCCAGCAGCTTGATGAAGACAGTCACAGATACGCAGTATTTT	CASSLMKTVTDTQYF
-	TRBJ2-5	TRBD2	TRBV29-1	TGCAGCGTTGGGCTAGCGGGGGGGCTAGAGACCCAGTACTTC	CSVGLAGGLETQYF
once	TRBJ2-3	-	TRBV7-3	TGTGCCAGCAGCACCTCGGGAGATACGCAGTATTTT	CASSTSGDTQYF
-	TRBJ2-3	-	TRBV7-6	TGTGCCAGCAGCCTACAGGCTAGCACAGATACGCAGTATTTT	CASSLQASTDTQYF
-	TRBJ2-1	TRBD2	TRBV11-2	TGTGCCAGCAGCTCTAAGAGACTAGCGGGGGGCGGGAATGAGCAGTTCTTC	CASSSKRLAGGGNEQFF
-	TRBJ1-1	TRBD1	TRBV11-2	TGTGCCAGCAGCGTAGGACAGGGGAAAATGAACACTGAAGCTTTCTTT	CASSVGQGKMNTEAFF
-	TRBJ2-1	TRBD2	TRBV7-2	TGTGCCAGCAGCTTAGTCGGCGGGAGCTCGTTCTACAATGAGCAGTTCTTC	CASSLVGGSSFYNEQFF
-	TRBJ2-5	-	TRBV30	TGTGCCTGGAGTACTGGGGGGAATCAAGAGACCCAGTACTTC	CAWSTGGNQETQYF
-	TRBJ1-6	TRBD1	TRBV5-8	TGTGCCAGCAGCCCAAGAGGACAGGTCCGTAATTCACCCCTCCACTTT	CASSPRGQVRNSPLHF
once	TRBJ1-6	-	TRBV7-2	TGTGCCAGCAGCTTACGTCAGAATTCACCCCTCCACTTT	CASSLRQNSPLHF
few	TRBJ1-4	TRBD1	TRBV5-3	TGTGCCAGAAGCTCGGACAGGGACAAGTATGAAAAACTGTTTTTT	CARSSDRDKYEKLFF
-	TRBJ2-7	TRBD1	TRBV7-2	TGTGCCAGCAGCTACGACAGGGGACGATACTACGAGCAGTACTTC	CASSYDRGRYYEQYF